The 13 T cell receptor beta chains given below trace back to one sample, sequenced in a study of blood T cell repertoires in COVID-19. Repertoires were generated with immunoSEQ multiplex PCR, while TCRdb's copy carries only in-frame clones and drops some. The sample lists almost 300,000 clones; over 85% were seen once. Source material: peripheral blood. These receptor sequences come from a woman in her 30s with COVID-19, enrolled during active disease.

This clone has just a few counts. The chain uses TRBV13 and TRBJ1-2; D gene ambiguous. V was shortened by 0 bases and J by 4 bases, with 6 bases between the two germline ends. The germline gives CDR1 PRHDT, CDR2 FYEKMQ (reference sequence). The CDR3 sequence is 13 residues long. The CDR3 loop is CASSLGRVYGYTF. For the CDR3, the DNA is TGTGCCAGCAGCTTAGGACGGGTCTATGGCTACACCTTC.

The rearrangement joins TRBV5-1 to TRBJ1-1; D call uncertain. V was clipped by 4 bases and J by 2 bases, with 12 bases between them. The CDR3 runs to 14 residues. Germline values: CDR1 SGHRS, CDR2 YFSETQ. The CDR3 DNA follows: TGCGCCAGCAGCGTAACCGGACTAAACACTGAAGCTTTCTTT. Protein: CASSVTGLNTEAFF.

This sequence joins TRBV29-1 and TRBJ1-2; 9 bases are shared with TRBD1. Germline-derived CDR1 and CDR2 are SQVTM and ANQGSEA. J gave up 8 bases and V 3 bases, and 10 bases lay outside the gene matches. This CDR3 has 14 residues. In nucleotides, the CDR3 is TGCAGCGTTGACCCGGGACAGGGAGGGAGAGGCTACACCTTC. This codes for CSVDPGQGGRGYTF. Using reference TRBV29-1 and TRBJ1-2 for the parts outside the CDR3, the full variable domain is SAVISQKPSRDICQRGTSLTIQCQVDSQVTMMFWYRQQPGQSLTLIATANQGSEATYESGFVIDKFPISRPNLTFSTLTVSNMSPEDSSIYLCSVDPGQGGRGYTFGSGTRLTVV.

The chain has TRBV3-1 (or the pseudogene TRBV3-2) and TRBJ1-1; the D gene is possibly TRBD1 (5 bases). Trimming took 1 base from V and 11 from J, leaving 14 bases between them. Per the germline V gene, CDR1 is LGHDT and CDR2 is YNNKEL (reference sequence). The CDR3 covers 13 residues. The CDR3 DNA reads TGTGCCAGCAGCCAAGGCTGGGGGGATACGGCTTTCTTT. Its protein is CASSQGWGDTAFF.

The chain uses TRBV6-5 and TRBJ2-5; TRBD2 aligns across 9 bases. V trimming: 4 bases; J trimming: 4 bases; junction bases outside the gene matches: 4. Germline lookup yields CDR1 MNHEY and CDR2 SVGAGI. This CDR3 has 14 amino acids. CDR3 in DNA: TGTGCCAGCAGTTTCCTTAGCGGGGGAGAGACCCAGTACTTC. The encoded protein is CASSFLSGGETQYF.

With respect to this clone: Other DNA sequences within the sample encode an identical CDR3. The V call is TRBV11-2, the J call TRBJ2-7; no reliable D call. V lost 0 bases, J lost 0 bases, and 6 bases lay in between. Germline CDR1 is SGHAT and CDR2 is FQNNGV. This CDR3 is 14 amino acids long. The CDR3 DNA follows: TGTGCCAGCAGCTTAGATTCGGGCTCCTACGAGCAGTACTTC. Amino acid sequence: CASSLDSGSYEQYF.

The chain joins TRBV4-1 to TRBJ2-7; a possible D gene is TRBD1 (5 bases). Trimming cost V 3 bases and J 5 bases, with 20 bases left between them. The length of the CDR3 is 16 residues. In germline, CDR1 is MGHRA, CDR2 YSYEKL. The CDR3 is CASSQGTGQVQNEQYF. The CDR3 DNA sequence: TGCGCCAGCAGCCAGGGCACAGGCCAGGTCCAAAACGAGCAGTACTTC.

In its sample, this clone was seen once. The gene calls are TRBV7-9 and TRBJ1-6, with D unclear. V was clipped by 2 bases and J by 8 bases, with 10 bases between them. The CDR3 spans 14 residues. Germline CDR1 reads SEHNR; CDR2 reads FQNEAQ (reference sequence). The CDR3 sequence: CASSLPLLDSPLHF. The CDR3 DNA is TGTGCCAGCAGCTTACCACTTCTCGATTCACCCCTCCACTTT.

CDR3 loop: CASRRQGSNQPQHF. Written as DNA, the CDR3 is TGTGCCAGCAGGAGACAGGGATCCAATCAGCCCCAGCATTTT. The V gene is TRBV27, the J gene TRBJ1-5; 7 nucleotides align to TRBD1. The CDR3 contains 14 residues. V shed 6 bases and J 3 bases; nucleotides not matched to a gene: 5. Germline CDR1 and CDR2: MNHEY and SMNVEV (reference sequence).

The chain uses TRBV15 and TRBJ2-1; 8 bases fit TRBD1. There are 17 residues in the CDR3. Germline CDR1 is LNHNV and CDR2 is YYDKDF (reference sequence). The V segment lost 5 bases and the J segment 8 bases; nucleotides outside the gene matches: 17. The CDR3 DNA sequence: TGTGCCACCAGCTCCACCCTCGACAGGGGAATTATCGATGAGCAGTTCTTC. Amino acids: CATSSTLDRGIIDEQFF.

The chain uses TRBV11-3 and TRBJ2-1, with 7 bases that match TRBD2. This CDR3 has 15 residues. The junction had 11 bases not matched to a gene; V was cut back by 4 bases and J by 8 bases. Germline-derived CDR1 and CDR2 are SGHNT and YENEEA. The CDR3 reads CASSSSGTTLDEQFF. The CDR3 coding sequence is TGTGCCAGCAGCTCCTCCGGGACTACTCTCGATGAGCAGTTCTTC.

This clone was detected only once. CDR3 region: CASTAVGEKLFF. The CDR3 nucleotides are TGTGCCAGCACAGCGGTCGGGGAAAAACTGTTTTTT. The chain links TRBV6-5 to TRBJ1-4; D uncertain. Germline values: CDR1 MNHEY, CDR2 SVGAGI. CDR3 length: 12 residues. V gave up 7 bases and J gave up 8 bases, with 11 bases separating them.

The V call is TRBV29-1, the J call TRBJ2-1; 10 nucleotides agree with TRBD2. The CDR3 is made up of 15 amino acids. Germline V lookup: CDR1 SQVTM, CDR2 ANQGSEA. The J segment lost 4 bases and the V segment lost 3 bases, leaving 6 bases of the junction unmatched. The CDR3 here is CSVDRASGGYNEQFF. CDR3 in DNA: TGCAGCGTTGATAGGGCTAGCGGGGGATACAATGAGCAGTTCTTC.